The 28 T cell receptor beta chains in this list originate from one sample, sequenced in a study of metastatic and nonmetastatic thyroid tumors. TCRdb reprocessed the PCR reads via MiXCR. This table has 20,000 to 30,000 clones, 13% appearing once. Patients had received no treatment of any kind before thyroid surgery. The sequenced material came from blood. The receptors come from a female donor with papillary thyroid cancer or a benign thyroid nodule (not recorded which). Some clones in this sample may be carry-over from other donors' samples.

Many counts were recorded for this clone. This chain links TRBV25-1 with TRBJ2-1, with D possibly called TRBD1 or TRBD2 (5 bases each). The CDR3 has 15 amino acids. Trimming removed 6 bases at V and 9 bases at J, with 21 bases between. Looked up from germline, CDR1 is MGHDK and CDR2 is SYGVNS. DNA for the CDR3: TGTGCCAGCAGCTATGGGACCAACGGGCGAATTGAGCAGTTCTTC. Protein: CASSYGTNGRIEQFF. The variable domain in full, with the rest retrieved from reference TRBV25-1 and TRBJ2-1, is EADIYQTPRYLVIGTGKKITLECSQTMGHDKMYWYQQDPGMELHLIHYSYGVNSTEKGDLSSESTVSRIRTEHFPLTLESARPSHTSQYLCASSYGTNGRIEQFFGPGTRLTVL.

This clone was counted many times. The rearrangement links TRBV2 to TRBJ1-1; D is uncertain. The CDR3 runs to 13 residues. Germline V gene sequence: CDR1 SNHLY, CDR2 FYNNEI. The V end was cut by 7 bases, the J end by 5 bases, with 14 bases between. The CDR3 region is CASIRLRETEAFF. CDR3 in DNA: TGTGCCAGCATTCGATTGAGGGAAACTGAAGCTTTCTTT.

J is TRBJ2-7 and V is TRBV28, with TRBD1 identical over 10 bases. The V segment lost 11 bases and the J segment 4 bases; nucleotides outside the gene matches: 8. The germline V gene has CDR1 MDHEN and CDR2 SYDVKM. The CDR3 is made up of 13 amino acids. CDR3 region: CALRGTGVYEQYF. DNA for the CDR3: TGTGCCCTCAGGGGGACAGGGGTATACGAGCAGTACTTC. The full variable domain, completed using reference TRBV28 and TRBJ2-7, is DVKVTQSSRYLVKRTGEKVFLECVQDMDHENMFWYRQDPGLGLRLIYFSYDVKMKEKGDIPEGYSVSREKKERFSLILESASTNQTSMYLCALRGTGVYEQYFGPGTRLTVT.

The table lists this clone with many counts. The CDR3 nucleotides read TGTGCCAGCTCACCGGGAACGAAGCAGGGCGAGCAGTACTTC. It translates to CASSPGTKQGEQYF. The genes are TRBV18 and TRBJ2-7; D may be TRBD1 (5 bases). The CDR3 totals 14 residues. CDR1 is KGHSH and CDR2 is LQKENI in the germline V gene. Between the trimmed V and J ends, which lost 3 bases and 6 bases, there was a span of 15 bases.

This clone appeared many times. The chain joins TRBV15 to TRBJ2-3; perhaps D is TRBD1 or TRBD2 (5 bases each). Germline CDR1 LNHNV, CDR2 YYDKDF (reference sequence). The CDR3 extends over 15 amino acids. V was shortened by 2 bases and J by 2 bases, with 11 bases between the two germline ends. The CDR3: CATSRTGPNTDTQYF. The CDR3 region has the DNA TGTGCCACCAGCAGAACGGGGCCAAACACAGATACGCAGTATTTT. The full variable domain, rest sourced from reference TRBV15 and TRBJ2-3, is DAMVIQNPRYQVTQFGKPVTLSCSQTLNHNVMYWYQQKSSQAPKLLFHYYDKDFNNEADTPDNFQSRRPNTSFCFLDIRSPGLGDTAMYLCATSRTGPNTDTQYFGPGTRLTVL.

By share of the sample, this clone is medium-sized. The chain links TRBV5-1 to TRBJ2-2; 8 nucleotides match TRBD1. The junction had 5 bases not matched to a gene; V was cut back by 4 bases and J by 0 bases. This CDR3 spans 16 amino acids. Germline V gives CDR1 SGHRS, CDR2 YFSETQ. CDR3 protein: CASSLGDRTNTGELFF. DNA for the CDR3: TGCGCCAGCAGCCTGGGGGACAGGACGAACACCGGGGAGCTGTTTTTT. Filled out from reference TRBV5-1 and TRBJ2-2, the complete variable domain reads KAGVTQTPRYLIKTRGQQVTLSCSPISGHRSVSWYQQTPGQGLQFLFEYFSETQRNKGNFPGRFSGRQFSNSRSEMNVSTLELGDSALYLCASSLGDRTNTGELFFGEGSRLTVL.

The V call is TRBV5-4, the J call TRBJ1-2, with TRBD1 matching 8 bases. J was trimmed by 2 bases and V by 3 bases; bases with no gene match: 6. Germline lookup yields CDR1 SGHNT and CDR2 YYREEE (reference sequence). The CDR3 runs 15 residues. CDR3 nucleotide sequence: TGTGCCAGCAGCTCTGCCAGGGGGCAAAACTATGGCTACACCTTC. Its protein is CASSSARGQNYGYTF. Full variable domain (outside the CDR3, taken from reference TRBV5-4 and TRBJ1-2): ETGVTQSPTHLIKTRGQQVTLRCSSQSGHNTVSWYQQALGQGPQFIFQYYREEENGRGNFPPRFSGLQFPNYSSELNVNALELDDSALYLCASSSARGQNYGYTFGSGTRLTVV.

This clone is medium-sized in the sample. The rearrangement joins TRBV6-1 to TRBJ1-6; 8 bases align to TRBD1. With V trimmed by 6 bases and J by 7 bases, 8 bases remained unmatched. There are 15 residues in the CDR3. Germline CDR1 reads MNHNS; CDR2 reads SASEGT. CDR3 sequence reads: CASRLNRGGNSPLHF. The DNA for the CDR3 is TGTGCCAGCAGACTAAACAGGGGGGGAAATTCACCCCTCCACTTT.

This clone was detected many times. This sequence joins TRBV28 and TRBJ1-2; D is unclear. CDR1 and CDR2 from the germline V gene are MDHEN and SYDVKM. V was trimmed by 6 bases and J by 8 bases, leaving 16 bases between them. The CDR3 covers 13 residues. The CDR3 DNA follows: TGTGCCAGCAGCTTAACAGCGGGTGCGGGCTACACCTTC. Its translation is CASSLTAGAGYTF.

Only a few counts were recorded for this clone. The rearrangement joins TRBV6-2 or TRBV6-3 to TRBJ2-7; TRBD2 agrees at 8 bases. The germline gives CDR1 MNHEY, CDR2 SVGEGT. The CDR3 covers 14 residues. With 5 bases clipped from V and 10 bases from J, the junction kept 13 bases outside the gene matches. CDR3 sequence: CASSPGLVGVGQYF. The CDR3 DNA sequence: TGTGCCAGCAGTCCGGGACTAGTGGGAGTAGGTCAGTACTTC.

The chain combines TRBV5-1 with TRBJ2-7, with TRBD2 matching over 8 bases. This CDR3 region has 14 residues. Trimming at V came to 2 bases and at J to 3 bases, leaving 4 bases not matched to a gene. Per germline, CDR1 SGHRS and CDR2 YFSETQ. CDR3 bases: TGCGCCAGCAGCTTTAGCGGGGTTAACTACGAGCAGTACTTC. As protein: CASSFSGVNYEQYF.

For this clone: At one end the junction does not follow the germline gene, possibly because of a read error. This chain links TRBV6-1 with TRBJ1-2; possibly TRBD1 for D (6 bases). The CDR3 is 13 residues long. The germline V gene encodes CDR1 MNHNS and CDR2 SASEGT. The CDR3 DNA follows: TGTGCCAGCAGTCCAGGGGCTAGCTATTGCTACACCTTC. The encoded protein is CASSPGASYCYTF.

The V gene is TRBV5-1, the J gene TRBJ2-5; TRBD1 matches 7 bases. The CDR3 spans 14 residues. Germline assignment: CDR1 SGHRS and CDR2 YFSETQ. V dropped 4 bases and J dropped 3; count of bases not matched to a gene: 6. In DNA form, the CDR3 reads TGCGCCAGCAGCCGGGGACAGCAGGAAGAGACCCAGTACTTC. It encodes CASSRGQQEETQYF.

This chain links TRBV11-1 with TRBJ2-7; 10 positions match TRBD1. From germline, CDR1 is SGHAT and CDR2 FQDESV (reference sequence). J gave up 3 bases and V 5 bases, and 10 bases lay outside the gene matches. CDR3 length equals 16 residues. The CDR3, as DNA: TGTGCCAGCAGCGGCAACGGGACAGGGGACGGCTACGAGCAGTACTTC. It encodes CASSGNGTGDGYEQYF.

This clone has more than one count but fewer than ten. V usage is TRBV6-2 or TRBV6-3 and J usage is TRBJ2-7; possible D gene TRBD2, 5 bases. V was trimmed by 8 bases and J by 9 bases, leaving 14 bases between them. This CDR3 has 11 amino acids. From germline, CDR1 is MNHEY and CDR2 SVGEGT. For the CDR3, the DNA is TGTGCCAGCGGAGGACCGAGCTGGCAGTACTTC. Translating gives CASGGPSWQYF.

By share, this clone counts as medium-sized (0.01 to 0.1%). The CDR3 reads CASSPDNGAYEQYF. CDR3 DNA: TGTGCCAGCAGCCCGGATAATGGAGCCTACGAGCAGTACTTC. The V call is TRBV4-2, the J call TRBJ2-7, with D unclear. Trimming left V 4 bases short and J 2 bases short, with 12 bases between. This CDR3 contains 14 residues. Germline lookup yields CDR1 LGHNA and CDR2 YNFKEQ.

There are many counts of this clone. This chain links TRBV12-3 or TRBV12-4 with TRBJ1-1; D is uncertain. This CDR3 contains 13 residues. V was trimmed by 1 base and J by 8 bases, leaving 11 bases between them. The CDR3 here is CASSLDGVTEAFF. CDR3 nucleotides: TGTGCCAGCAGTTTAGACGGGGTGACCGAAGCTTTCTTT.

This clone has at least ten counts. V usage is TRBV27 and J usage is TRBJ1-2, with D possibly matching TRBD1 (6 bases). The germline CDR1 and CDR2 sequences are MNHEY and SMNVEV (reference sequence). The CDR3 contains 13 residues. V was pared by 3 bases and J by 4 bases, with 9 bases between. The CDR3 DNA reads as TGTGCCAGCAGTTTTGACAGGACCTATGGCTACACCTTC. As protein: CASSFDRTYGYTF.

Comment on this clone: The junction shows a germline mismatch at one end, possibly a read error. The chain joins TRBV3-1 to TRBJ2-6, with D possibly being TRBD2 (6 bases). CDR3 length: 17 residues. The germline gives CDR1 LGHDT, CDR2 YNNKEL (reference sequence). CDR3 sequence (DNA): TGTGCCAGCAGCCAACTACCCTGGGGGACTGGGGCCTACGTCCTGACTTTC. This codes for CASSQLPWGTGAYVLTF.

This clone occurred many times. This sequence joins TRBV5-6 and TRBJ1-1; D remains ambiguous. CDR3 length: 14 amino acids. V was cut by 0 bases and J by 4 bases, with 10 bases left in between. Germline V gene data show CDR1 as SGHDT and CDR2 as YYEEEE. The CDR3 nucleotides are TGTGCCAGCAGCTTGGCCCGCTTCTTCACTGAAGCTTTCTTT. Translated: CASSLARFFTEAFF.

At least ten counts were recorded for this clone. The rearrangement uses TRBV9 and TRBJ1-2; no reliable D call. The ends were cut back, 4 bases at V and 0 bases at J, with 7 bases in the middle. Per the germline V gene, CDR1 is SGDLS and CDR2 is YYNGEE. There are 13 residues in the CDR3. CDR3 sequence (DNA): TGTGCCAGCAGCCCGTTGCCTAACTATGGCTACACCTTC. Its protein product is CASSPLPNYGYTF. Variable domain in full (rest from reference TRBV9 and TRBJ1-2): DSGVTQTPKHLITATGQRVTLRCSPRSGDLSVYWYQQSLDQGLQFLIQYYNGEERAKGNILERFSAQQFPDLHSELNLSSLELGDSALYFCASSPLPNYGYTFGSGTRLTVV.

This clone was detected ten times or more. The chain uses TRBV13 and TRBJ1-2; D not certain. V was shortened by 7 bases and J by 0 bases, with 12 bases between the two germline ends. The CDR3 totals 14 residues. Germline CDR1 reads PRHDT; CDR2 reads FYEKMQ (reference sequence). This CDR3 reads CASKEEVSNYGYTF. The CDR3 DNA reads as TGTGCCAGCAAGGAAGAAGTCTCTAACTATGGCTACACCTTC.

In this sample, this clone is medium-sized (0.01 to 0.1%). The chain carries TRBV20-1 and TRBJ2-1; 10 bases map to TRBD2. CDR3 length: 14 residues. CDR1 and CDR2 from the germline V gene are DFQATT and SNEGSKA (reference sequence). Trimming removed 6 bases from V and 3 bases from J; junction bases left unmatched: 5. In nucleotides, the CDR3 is TGCAGTGCGGCCCGACTAGCGGGCTACAATGAGCAGTTCTTC. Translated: CSAARLAGYNEQFF.

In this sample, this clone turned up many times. The CDR3 region has the DNA TGTGCCATCAGTGATCAAGGAACCGGGGAGCTGTTTTTT. As protein: CAISDQGTGELFF. The chain is built from TRBV10-3 and TRBJ2-2; no clear D. Trimming took 3 bases from V and 5 from J, leaving 7 bases between them. The CDR3 length is 13 residues. Germline values: CDR1 ENHRY, CDR2 SYGVKD.

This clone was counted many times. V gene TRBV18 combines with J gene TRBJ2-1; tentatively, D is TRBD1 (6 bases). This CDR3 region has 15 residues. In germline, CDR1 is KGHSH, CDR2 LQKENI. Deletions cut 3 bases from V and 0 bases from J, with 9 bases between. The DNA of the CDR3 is TGTGCCAGCTCACCGGGGGCGAGCTCCTACAATGAGCAGTTCTTC. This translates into CASSPGASSYNEQFF.

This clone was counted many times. The CDR3 here is CASSFGSPGVDDEQYF. DNA of the CDR3: TGTGCCAGCAGTTTCGGGTCACCGGGAGTAGACGACGAGCAGTACTTC. The chain is built from TRBV4-2 and TRBJ2-7; possible D gene TRBD2, 6 bases. The CDR3 totals 16 residues. V lost 6 bases to trimming and J lost 5 bases, with 23 bases between them. CDR1 and CDR2 (germline): LGHNA, YNFKEQ.

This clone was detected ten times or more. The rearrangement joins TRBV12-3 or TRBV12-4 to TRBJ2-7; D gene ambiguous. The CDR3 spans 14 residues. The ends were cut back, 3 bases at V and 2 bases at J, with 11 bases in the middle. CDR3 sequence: CASSFGQRAYEQYF. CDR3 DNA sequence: TGTGCCAGCAGTTTTGGCCAGCGAGCCTACGAGCAGTACTTC.

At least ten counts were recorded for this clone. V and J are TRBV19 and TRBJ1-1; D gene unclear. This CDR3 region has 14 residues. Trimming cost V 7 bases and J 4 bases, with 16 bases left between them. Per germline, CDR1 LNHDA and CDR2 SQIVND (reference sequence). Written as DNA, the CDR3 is TGTGCCAGTACCGAACGCAGGAGGAGCACTGAAGCTTTCTTT. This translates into CASTERRRSTEAFF.